This entry lists 12 T cell receptor beta chains sequenced from one sample in a study of T cells in Graves' hyperthyroidism and ophthalmopathy. RNA transcripts served as the template for amplifying TCR beta CDR3 regions. An initial round of RT-PCR targeting the TCR CDR3 relied on the HTBI primer set. TCRdb reprocessed the multiplex PCR reads with MiXCR, giving one entry per CDR3 protein. This repertoire shows 600,000 to 650,000 distinct CDR3 sequences, around 21% found once; its top ten account for 30% to 40%. Source material: blood. The source of these receptors is a young man with Graves' ophthalmopathy.

The sample holds many counts of this clonotype. V and J are TRBV18 and TRBJ2-1, with TRBD2 identical over 8 bases. This CDR3 has 15 amino acids. Germline V gives CDR1 KGHSH, CDR2 LQKENI. V was pared by 3 bases and J by 9 bases, with 10 bases of the junction left unmatched. The CDR3 DNA reads as TGTGCCAGCTCACCTCGGAGCGGGAGCATAGGTGAGCAGTTCTTC. The encoded protein is CASSPRSGSIGEQFF. Looking up the rest from reference TRBV18 and TRBJ2-1 gives the full variable domain: NAGVMQNPRHLVRRRGQEARLRCSPMKGHSHVYWYRQLPEEGLKFMVYLQKENIIDESGMPKERFSAEFPKEGPSILRIQQVVRGDSAAYFCASSPRSGSIGEQFFGPGTRLTVL.

CDR3 DNA sequence: TGTGCCAGCAGCCCCCGCAGTCTAAACTATGGCTACACCTTC. Its protein is CASSPRSLNYGYTF. This chain uses TRBV14 with TRBJ1-2; D gene ambiguous. The CDR3 has 14 amino acids. CDR1 is SGHDN and CDR2 is FVKESK in the germline V gene. V was clipped by 4 bases and J by 2 bases, with 11 bases between them.

The V and J genes are TRBV7-9 and TRBJ2-1, with 12 bases aligning to TRBD1. The V and J ends lost 3 bases and 8 bases, in that order; junction bases with no gene match: 8. This CDR3 contains 16 residues. Germline CDR1 is SEHNR and CDR2 is FQNEAQ (reference sequence). The chain's CDR3 is CASSLAGTGGSYEQFF. The CDR3 bases are TGTGCCAGCAGCTTGGCCGGGACAGGGGGCTCATATGAGCAGTTCTTC.

This clonotype was counted only a few times. The chain employs TRBV7-2 and TRBJ2-4; a weak D match, TRBD1 (6 bases). This CDR3 contains 14 residues. The germline V and J ends were trimmed by 5 bases and 2 bases, with 10 bases remaining between them. The V gene's germline CDR1 is SGHTA and CDR2 FQGNSA. DNA of the CDR3: TGTGCCAGCAGCCCTCAGGGGTCCAAAAACATTCAGTACTTC. It codes for CASSPQGSKNIQYF.

The chain couples TRBV13 to TRBJ2-1; D is undetermined. Trimming cost V 1 base and J 0 bases, with 10 bases left between them. Germline CDR1 is PRHDT and CDR2 is FYEKMQ (reference sequence). The CDR3 is 16 residues long. In DNA, the CDR3 is TGTGCCAGCAGCTTAGAGCTGGGCAGCTCCTACAATGAGCAGTTCTTC. It translates to CASSLELGSSYNEQFF. Variable domain in full (rest from reference TRBV13 and TRBJ2-1): AAGVIQSPRHLIKEKRETATLKCYPIPRHDTVYWYQQGPGQDPQFLISFYEKMQSDKGSIPDRFSAQQFSDYHSELNMSSLELGDSALYFCASSLELGSSYNEQFFGPGTRLTVL.

This chain joins TRBV6-9 and TRBJ2-2; possible D gene TRBD1, 5 bases. V lost 6 bases and J 3 bases, leaving 17 bases between the germline ends. Germline CDR1 is MNHGY and CDR2 is SVAAGI. The CDR3 has 16 residues. The CDR3 coding sequence is TGTGCCAGCAGCTATGACAGCTTTGGGGACACCGGGGAGCTGTTTTTT. Translating it yields CASSYDSFGDTGELFF.

Many counts were recorded for this clonotype. As DNA, the CDR3 is TGTGCCAGCCTAAATCATGGCAGGGGCTACGAGCAGTACTTC. It is translated as CASLNHGRGYEQYF. The V and J genes are TRBV6-1 and TRBJ2-7, with D tentatively TRBD1 (6 bases). The CDR3 sequence is 14 residues long. V was pared by 8 bases and J by 3 bases, with 17 bases between. From germline, CDR1 is MNHNS and CDR2 SASEGT.

The chain is built from TRBV28 and TRBJ2-3, with D perhaps TRBD2 (5 bases). This CDR3 is built from 14 residues. V was shortened by 4 bases and J by 6 bases, with 14 bases between the two germline ends. Germline CDR1 is MDHEN and CDR2 is SYDVKM. The CDR3 reads CASSSYGETDTQYF. The CDR3 DNA is TGTGCCAGCAGTTCCTACGGGGAAACGGATACGCAGTATTTT.

The table lists this clonotype with a few counts. This rearrangement joins TRBV6-2 or TRBV6-3 to TRBJ2-7, with 7 bases matching TRBD1. Per germline, CDR1 MNHEY and CDR2 SVGEGT. The length of the CDR3 is 14 residues. V trimming: 2 bases; J trimming: 5 bases; junction bases outside the gene matches: 6. This CDR3 reads CASSYGTALNEQYF. Written as DNA, the CDR3 is TGTGCCAGCAGTTACGGGACAGCCCTTAACGAGCAGTACTTC.

The gene calls are TRBV6-1 and TRBJ2-7; 11 bases agree with TRBD2. The CDR3 totals 15 residues. V dropped 6 bases and J dropped 7; count of bases not matched to a gene: 11. Germline loops: CDR1 MNHNS, CDR2 SASEGT. CDR3 coding DNA: TGTGCCAGCAGGGCTCTAGCGGGAGGCTCCCAGGAGCAGTACTTC. It yields the protein CASRALAGGSQEQYF.

This chain links TRBV29-1 with TRBJ2-7; D remains ambiguous. Germline values: CDR1 SQVTM, CDR2 ANQGSEA. This CDR3 comprises 14 residues. The V end was cut by 4 bases, the J end by 7 bases, with 20 bases between. The CDR3: CSVGLGALLGEQYF. Here the CDR3 DNA reads TGCAGCGTTGGTTTGGGCGCCCTACTGGGGGAGCAGTACTTC.

This clonotype came up many times. The chain uses TRBV7-2 and TRBJ1-1, with D hard to call. Germline values: CDR1 SGHTA, CDR2 FQGNSA. Trimming cost V 0 bases and J 0 bases, with 8 bases left between them. CDR3 length: 15 residues. CDR3 coding DNA: TGTGCCAGCAGCTTAGCGACCCTAATGAACACTGAAGCTTTCTTT. Amino acids: CASSLATLMNTEAFF.